This is a list of T cell receptor beta chains from one sample in a study of blood T cell repertoires in COVID-19. Generated by immunoSEQ multiplex PCR, the TCRdb table keeps only in-frame clones and is missing some. Among around 210,000 clones listed, about 82% were seen once. Source material: peripheral blood. These receptors all stem from a man aged 45-65 years with COVID-19, enrolled during active disease. Both conserved end residues are part of each CDR3. The D gene is left open where the match is weak. A clone size is listed for some rows: how often the clone was seen (once, few, many), or a class if it is expanded.

CDR3nt	CDR3aa	d_gene	v_gene	j_gene	abundance
TGTGCCAGCAGAGAGACAGGGTACAATCAGCCCCAGCATTTT	CASRETGYNQPQHF	TRBD1	TRBV25-1	TRBJ1-5	-
TGTGCCAGCCGAGCCCATGAGCGGAGCACTGAAGCTTTCTTT	CASRAHERSTEAFF	-	TRBV3-1/TRBV3-2	TRBJ1-1	-
TGTGCCACCAGTGACCTTACAGGTGGCTCCTACAATGAGCAGTTCTTC	CATSDLTGGSYNEQFF	-	TRBV24-1	TRBJ2-1	-
TGTGCCAGCAGACGGACAGGGGGGGCCAACGTCCTGACTTTC	CASRRTGGANVLTF	TRBD1	TRBV6-5	TRBJ2-6	-
TGTGCCAGCAGCCAAGCTACAGGGCGAAGCTACGAGCAGTACTTC	CASSQATGRSYEQYF	-	TRBV14	TRBJ2-7	few
TGTGCCAGCCGGGACTTCACAGATACGCAGTATTTT	CASRDFTDTQYF	-	TRBV5-4	TRBJ2-3	-
TGTGCCAGCAGCTTCCAGGGTGCCGGAGAGACCCAGTACTTC	CASSFQGAGETQYF	-	TRBV9	TRBJ2-5	few
TGTGCCACAGGGGATGGAAAGCCTGAAGCTTTCTTT	CATGDGKPEAFF	-	TRBV10-3	TRBJ1-1	-
TGTGCCAGCAGCGGCAGACAGGACCACACCGGGGAGCTGTTTTTT	CASSGRQDHTGELFF	-	TRBV7-9	TRBJ2-2	-
TGTGCCAGCAGCAGTACAGCAAATTTGAACACTGAAGCTTTCTTT	CASSSTANLNTEAFF	-	TRBV6-6	TRBJ1-1	-
TGTGCCAGCAGTTTAAGGGGAGGAAACACCATATATTTT	CASSLRGGNTIYF	-	TRBV12-3/TRBV12-4	TRBJ1-3	once
TGTGCCAGCTCACCAGCCCCGGGACTAGCCACAGATACGCAGTATTTT	CASSPAPGLATDTQYF	TRBD2	TRBV18	TRBJ2-3	many
TGTGCCACCAGTGACTCTCATAGACAGAGTAATGAGCAGTTCTTC	CATSDSHRQSNEQFF	-	TRBV24-1	TRBJ2-1	-
TGTGCCAGCCTGCCGGGGGGCCGGTTTGGCGGGGAGCTGTTTTTT	CASLPGGRFGGELFF	-	TRBV19	TRBJ2-2	-
TGCGCCAGCAGCCACCCTAGGGGACAGGGGAGCTCCTACGAGCAGTACTTC	CASSHPRGQGSSYEQYF	TRBD1	TRBV4-1	TRBJ2-7	once
TGTGCCAGCAGCACTTGGACAGGAAAAAATTCACCCCTCCACTTT	CASSTWTGKNSPLHF	TRBD1	TRBV9	TRBJ1-6	-
TGTGCCTGGAGTCCTGCGTATAGCGGAACAGATACGCAGTATTTT	CAWSPAYSGTDTQYF	-	TRBV30	TRBJ2-3	once
TGTGCCAGCCGGGAGGAGGCAGGAAACACTGAAGCTTTCTTT	CASREEAGNTEAFF	-	TRBV6-5	TRBJ1-1	-
TGTGCCAGCAGCTTAAAAAGCGGGGGGATCACCGGGGAGCTGTTTTTT	CASSLKSGGITGELFF	TRBD2	TRBV7-2	TRBJ2-2	-
TGTGCCAGCTCACCAGCGGTGAACACTGAAGCTTTCTTT	CASSPAVNTEAFF	-	TRBV18	TRBJ1-1	-
TGTGCCAGCAGTGTTCGGCAGGGCAACTATGGCTACACCTTC	CASSVRQGNYGYTF	-	TRBV2	TRBJ1-2	few
TGTGCCAGCAGCCTCCAACAGGGGGCGGGGGAGCAGTACTTC	CASSLQQGAGEQYF	TRBD1	TRBV7-2	TRBJ2-7	-
TGCGCCAGCAGCCAAGAACCAGGGTTCAACGAGCAGTACTTC	CASSQEPGFNEQYF	-	TRBV4-1	TRBJ2-7	-
TGTGCCAGCAGCCTTGGGGCTAGCGGGGGTCCAGATACGCAGTATTTT	CASSLGASGGPDTQYF	TRBD2	TRBV9	TRBJ2-3	-
TGTGCCAGCAGCTGGGGGGACCTGGGCACCGGGGAGCTGTTTTTT	CASSWGDLGTGELFF	-	TRBV5-4	TRBJ2-2	-
TGTGCCAGCAGTCTCCAGATCGTGCGGCGACTACTCTACGAGCAGTACTTC	CASSLQIVRRLLYEQYF	-	TRBV6-6	TRBJ2-7	-
TGTGCCAGCAGCCAAGGAGGGACAGGGGGCCGCTATGGCTACACCTTC	CASSQGGTGGRYGYTF	TRBD1	TRBV4-2	TRBJ1-2	once
TGTGCCAGCTCACCATCAGGGGCGACTAATGAAAAACTGTTTTTT	CASSPSGATNEKLFF	-	TRBV18	TRBJ1-4	-
TGTGCCAGCAGCCAACTTGCGGGGCTCGAGCAGTACTTC	CASSQLAGLEQYF	-	TRBV3-1/TRBV3-2	TRBJ2-7	-
TGTGCCAGCAGTCCCCTGACTACTACCCGGTCCTACGAGCAGTACTTC	CASSPLTTTRSYEQYF	-	TRBV28	TRBJ2-7	-
TGTGCCACCAGTGATACTAGGACCCGAACAGATACGCAGTATTTT	CATSDTRTRTDTQYF	-	TRBV24-1	TRBJ2-3	-
TGTGCCAGCAGCTTGTCGTTCCAGGGTGTTCGTTCACCCCTCCACTTT	CASSLSFQGVRSPLHF	-	TRBV13	TRBJ1-6	many
TGTGCCAGCAGTTTCTCAGGGGGGCAGTACTTC	CASSFSGGQYF	TRBD1	TRBV25-1	TRBJ2-7	-
TGTGCCAGCAGCCAATTCCAGGGGCACACTGAAGCTTTCTTT	CASSQFQGHTEAFF	-	TRBV13	TRBJ1-1	-
TGTGCCAGCAGCTTCGACAGATTCACCGGGGAGCTGTTTTTT	CASSFDRFTGELFF	-	TRBV11-2	TRBJ2-2	-
TGTGCCAGCAGCCCTTTCGGCGGGGGGGCCGGGAAGACCCAGTACTTC	CASSPFGGGAGKTQYF	TRBD2	TRBV7-9	TRBJ2-5	-
TGTGCCATCAGTGGAGGACAGTGGAATTCACCCCTCCACTTT	CAISGGQWNSPLHF	-	TRBV10-3	TRBJ1-6	once
TGTGCCAGCAGCTTAGTGGGACAGGGAGCCCCTGAAGCTTTCTTT	CASSLVGQGAPEAFF	TRBD1	TRBV7-8	TRBJ1-1	once
TGTGCCAGCAGCTTGGGGGCGGGGGAGCAAGAGACCCAGTACTTC	CASSLGAGEQETQYF	TRBD2	TRBV5-4	TRBJ2-5	-
TGCGCCAGCAGCACGGGACACCTGAACACTGAAGCTTTCTTT	CASSTGHLNTEAFF	-	TRBV5-1	TRBJ1-1	few
TGTGCCAGCAGCTTTTTCGGTCTGGGCAATCAGCCCCAGCATTTT	CASSFFGLGNQPQHF	-	TRBV5-8	TRBJ1-5	-
TGTGCCAGCAGCTATGGCCGACTAGCGGGGATTTACAATGAGCAGTTCTTC	CASSYGRLAGIYNEQFF	TRBD2	TRBV11-2	TRBJ2-1	-
TGTGCCAGCAGTCCAGGACAGGGTTACACCTATGGCTACACCTTC	CASSPGQGYTYGYTF	TRBD1	TRBV27	TRBJ1-2	-
TGTGCCAGCAGCTTGTTATCCGGGGATCAGCCCCAGCATTTT	CASSLLSGDQPQHF	-	TRBV5-6	TRBJ1-5	-
TGTGCCAGCAGTTACTGGTCCGGGCAGCCCCAGCATTTT	CASSYWSGQPQHF	-	TRBV6-2/TRBV6-3	TRBJ1-5	-
TGCGCCAGCAGCTCGGCTACAGGGAATTCACCCCTCCACTTT	CASSSATGNSPLHF	-	TRBV5-1	TRBJ1-6	-
TGTGCCAGCAGCCAAGACAATCCGGGATGGTCCTATAATTCACCCCTCCACTTT	CASSQDNPGWSYNSPLHF	-	TRBV3-1/TRBV3-2	TRBJ1-6	-
TGTGCCAGCAGCTTATATGGCAGGGGGAATTCACCCCTCCACTTT	CASSLYGRGNSPLHF	TRBD1	TRBV7-8	TRBJ1-6	few
TGTGCCAGCAGTACCGGGTCCCGGTCCTACGAGCAGTACTTC	CASSTGSRSYEQYF	-	TRBV6-5	TRBJ2-7	once
TGCGCCAGCAGCTTGGGTGCTACCACGGGGGGCTACACCTTC	CASSLGATTGGYTF	-	TRBV5-1	TRBJ1-2	-
TGTGCCAGCAGCGCCGGGGACAGGGCCTCAGAGACCCAGTACTTC	CASSAGDRASETQYF	TRBD1	TRBV5-4	TRBJ2-5	-
TGTGCCAGCAGTACGGGACAGGCTACAGTCCTGACTTTC	CASSTGQATVLTF	TRBD1	TRBV12-3/TRBV12-4	TRBJ2-6	-
TGTGCCAGCAGCCTGAGACAGGGGAGGGATGAGCAGTTCTTC	CASSLRQGRDEQFF	-	TRBV9	TRBJ2-1	-
TGTGCCAGCAGCCCGCAAGGAGTTCGAACGGATACCATCTACTATGGCTACACCTTC	CASSPQGVRTDTIYYGYTF	-	TRBV9	TRBJ1-2	-